What follows are 20 T cell receptor beta chains derived from one specimen sequenced in a study of hypomethylating agent response in myelodysplastic syndrome. Some clones are missing from TCRdb's copy, which holds only in-frame ones; the method was immunoSEQ multiplex PCR. Altogether fewer than 7,500 clones are present, over 65% being singletons, with the ten largest covering around 10%. Sequenced here: bone marrow, sampled before or after starting hypomethylating agent treatment for myelodysplastic syndrome (not recorded which). Receptor source: a human donor with myelodysplastic syndrome.

The V and J genes are TRBV7-8 and TRBJ2-7; no firm D call. The ends were cut back, 1 base at V and 0 bases at J, with 10 bases in the middle. The CDR3 spans 15 residues. Germline V CDR1 and CDR2: SGHVS, FQNEAQ. CDR3 in DNA: TGTGCCAGCAGCTTAGGTTGGACCCTCTCCTACGAGCAGTACTTC. Encoded protein: CASSLGWTLSYEQYF.

The genes are TRBV6-5 and TRBJ2-5, with TRBD2 identical over 12 bases. Germline V gene data show CDR1 as MNHEY and CDR2 as SVGAGI. The length of the CDR3 is 15 residues. The junction had 7 bases not matched to a gene; V was cut back by 0 bases and J by 11 bases. As DNA, the CDR3 is TGTGCCAGCAGTTACTCGGGACTAGCGGGTTTGGAGCAGTACTTC. Its translation is CASSYSGLAGLEQYF.

This clone occurred once. The chain uses TRBV5-1 and TRBJ2-2; D is uncertain. Per germline, CDR1 SGHRS and CDR2 YFSETQ. The CDR3 length is 15 residues. V shed 0 bases and J shed 6 bases, with 12 bases lying between them. CDR3 nucleotides: TGCGCCAGCAGCTTGGACACAGCACGTGCCGGGGAGCTGTTTTTT. Translation: CASSLDTARAGELFF.

This clone was seen a single time. The rearrangement uses TRBV4-1 and TRBJ2-7; D not certain. The V gene's germline CDR1 is MGHRA and CDR2 YSYEKL. CDR3 length: 14 amino acids. With 1 base removed from V and 4 bases from J, the gap between germline ends came to 11 bases. CDR3: CASSQVESVYEQYF. In DNA form, the CDR3 reads TGCGCCAGCAGCCAAGTCGAGTCGGTTTACGAGCAGTACTTC.

The chain joins TRBV19 to TRBJ1-1, with D possibly matching TRBD1 (5 bases). Germline V gene lookup returns CDR1 LNHDA and CDR2 SQIVND (reference sequence). The CDR3 consists of 18 residues. V lost 3 bases and J 0 bases, leaving 20 bases between the germline ends. For the CDR3, the DNA is TGTGCCAGTAGTATGGTCGAGACCGTGGGGCCCGTGAACACTGAAGCTTTCTTT. Amino acids: CASSMVETVGPVNTEAFF.

The V and J genes are TRBV7-2 and TRBJ1-3, with D possibly being TRBD1 (5 bases). The CDR3 length is 14 residues. Deletions cut 5 bases from V and 0 bases from J, with 8 bases between. Germline lookup yields CDR1 SGHTA and CDR2 FQGNSA. The CDR3 here is CASSDRPSGNTIYF. The DNA of the CDR3 is TGTGCCAGCAGCGACAGACCCTCTGGAAACACCATATATTTT.

The chain is built from TRBV28 and TRBJ2-5; a possible D gene is TRBD1 (5 bases). The J call could be wrong; TRBJ2-7 is a better fit for the DNA end. The CDR3 runs to 14 residues. Germline V lookup: CDR1 MDHEN, CDR2 SYDVKM. CDR3 amino acids: CASSFPGANYEQYF. The CDR3 DNA reads as TGTGCCAGCAGTTTCCCTGGGGCAAACTACGAGCAGTACTTC.

The chain recombines TRBV5-1 with TRBJ2-7; 9 bases map to TRBD2. Germline values: CDR1 SGHRS, CDR2 YFSETQ. V lost 4 bases and J lost 2; bases outside the gene matches: 4. The CDR3 sequence is 14 residues long. CDR3 amino acids: CASSRGGETYEQYF. DNA of the CDR3: TGCGCCAGCAGCCGCGGGGGGGAGACCTACGAGCAGTACTTC. Using reference TRBV5-1 and TRBJ2-7 for the parts outside the CDR3, the full variable domain is KAGVTQTPRYLIKTRGQQVTLSCSPISGHRSVSWYQQTPGQGLQFLFEYFSETQRNKGNFPGRFSGRQFSNSRSEMNVSTLELGDSALYLCASSRGGETYEQYFGPGTRLTVT.

The rearrangement links TRBV30 to TRBJ2-7, with D uncertain. Between the trimmed V and J ends, which lost 7 bases and 2 bases, there was a span of 15 bases. The V gene's germline CDR1 is GTSNPN and CDR2 SVGIG (reference sequence). The CDR3 is made up of 13 amino acids. The CDR3 nucleotides are TGTGCCTCGACGGGTACCTCTCCCTACGAGCAGTACTTC. This encodes CASTGTSPYEQYF.

The chain combines TRBV4-1 with TRBJ1-2; D ambiguous. Between the trimmed V and J ends, which lost 1 base and 3 bases, there was a span of 18 bases. The CDR3 is 17 residues long. Looked up from germline, CDR1 is MGHRA and CDR2 is YSYEKL. The CDR3 nucleotides read TGCGCCAGCAGCCAAGGGTCTGGGAGCAGGAACCACTATGGCTACACCTTC. It is translated as CASSQGSGSRNHYGYTF.

This chain uses TRBV28 with TRBJ1-6; weak D call: TRBD1 (6 bases). The CDR3 length is 16 residues. Trimming took off 6 bases at V and 4 bases at J, with 16 bases between the two ends. Germline V gene data show CDR1 as MDHEN and CDR2 as SYDVKM. This CDR3 reads CASSPGGRRYNSPLHF. CDR3 nucleotides: TGTGCCAGCAGCCCTGGGGGCAGAAGGTATAATTCACCCCTCCACTTT.

This sequence joins TRBV14 and TRBJ2-7, with D possibly being TRBD1 or TRBD2 (6 bases each). The CDR3 has 14 residues. V lost 5 bases and J 6 bases, leaving 17 bases between the germline ends. CDR1 SGHDN and CDR2 FVKESK come from the germline V gene. The CDR3 region is CASSAYTGRLEQYF. CDR3 in DNA: TGTGCCAGCAGCGCGTACACAGGGAGGCTCGAGCAGTACTTC.

The chain employs TRBV28 and TRBJ2-7; D unclear. Germline values: CDR1 MDHEN, CDR2 SYDVKM. This CDR3 contains 14 residues. V was pared by 3 bases and J by 2 bases, with 11 bases between. The CDR3 bases are TGTGCCAGCAGTTTCATCGCAGGAGCCTACGAGCAGTACTTC. Translation gives CASSFIAGAYEQYF.

The chain couples TRBV7-6 to TRBJ2-2, with D possibly matching TRBD2 (6 bases). CDR1 SGHVS and CDR2 FNYEAQ come from the germline V gene. The ends were cut back, 2 bases at V and 3 bases at J, with 16 bases in the middle. This CDR3 is 17 amino acids long. The CDR3 here is CASSLWGGYGDTGELFF. CDR3 nucleotide sequence: TGTGCCAGCAGCTTATGGGGAGGCTATGGGGACACCGGGGAGCTGTTTTTT.

This rearrangement joins TRBV14 to TRBJ2-7; TRBD1 matches 9 bases. The germline V gene encodes CDR1 SGHDN and CDR2 FVKESK. V shed 0 bases, J shed 5 bases, and the junction held 5 bases outside the gene matches. This CDR3 has 15 amino acids. CDR3 sequence reads: CASSQDRDRAHEQYF. The DNA of the CDR3 is TGTGCCAGCAGCCAAGACCGGGACAGGGCCCACGAGCAGTACTTC.

V usage is TRBV4-3 and J usage is TRBJ1-1, with a possible D match to TRBD1 (6 bases). Trimming removed 3 bases at V and 1 base at J, with 6 bases between. This CDR3 is built from 13 residues. Germline V lookup: CDR1 LGHNA, CDR2 YSLEER. CDR3 region: CASSQDRNTEAFF. The CDR3 coding sequence is TGCGCCAGCAGCCAGGACAGGAACACTGAAGCTTTCTTT.

This clone has more than one count but fewer than ten. V gene TRBV18 combines with J gene TRBJ1-5; no reliable D call. This CDR3 has 16 amino acids. Germline assignment: CDR1 KGHSH and CDR2 LQKENI. The ends were cut back, 4 bases at V and 3 bases at J, with 16 bases in the middle. CDR3 coding DNA: TGTGCCAGCTCACTGGCAGGTCCGAACCCCAATCAGCCCCAGCATTTT. Its protein product is CASSLAGPNPNQPQHF.

This clone was detected a few times. This chain connects TRBV5-1 to TRBJ1-1; no clear D gene. This CDR3 has 14 residues. With 0 bases removed from V and 0 bases from J, the gap between germline ends came to 6 bases. Germline V gene lookup returns CDR1 SGHRS and CDR2 YFSETQ. Here the CDR3 DNA reads TGCGCCAGCAGCTTGGACCCCTTGAACACTGAAGCTTTCTTT. It yields the protein CASSLDPLNTEAFF.

The J gene is TRBJ1-1, the V gene TRBV4-1, with D maybe TRBD1 (5 bases). The ends were cut back, 1 base at V and 8 bases at J, with 14 bases in the middle. This CDR3 comprises 14 residues. CDR1 is MGHRA and CDR2 is YSYEKL in the germline V gene. The chain's CDR3 is CASSQGRRGAEAFF. CDR3 nucleotide sequence: TGCGCCAGCAGCCAAGGCAGGCGAGGGGCAGAAGCTTTCTTT.

A few counts support this clone. The genes are TRBV5-1 and TRBJ2-3, with a weak D call TRBD2 (6 bases). Germline V gene data show CDR1 as SGHRS and CDR2 as YFSETQ. The V gene lost 4 bases and the J gene lost 6 bases, with 15 bases spanning the gap. This CDR3 region has 14 residues. CDR3 coding DNA: TGCGCCAGCAGCGGTAGCGGTGATGTGGATACGCAGTATTTT. It is translated as CASSGSGDVDTQYF.